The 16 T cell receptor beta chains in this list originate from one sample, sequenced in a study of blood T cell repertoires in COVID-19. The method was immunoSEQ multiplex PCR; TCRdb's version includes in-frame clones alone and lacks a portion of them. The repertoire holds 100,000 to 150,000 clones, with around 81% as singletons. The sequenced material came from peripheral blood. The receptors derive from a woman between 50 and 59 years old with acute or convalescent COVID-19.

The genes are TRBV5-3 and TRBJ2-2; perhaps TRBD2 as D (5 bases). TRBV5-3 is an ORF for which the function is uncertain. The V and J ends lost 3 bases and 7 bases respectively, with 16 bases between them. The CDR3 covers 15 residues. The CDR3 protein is CARSCPTTRIGELFF. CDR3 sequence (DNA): TGTGCCAGAAGCTGCCCTACTACTAGAATCGGGGAGCTGTTTTTT.

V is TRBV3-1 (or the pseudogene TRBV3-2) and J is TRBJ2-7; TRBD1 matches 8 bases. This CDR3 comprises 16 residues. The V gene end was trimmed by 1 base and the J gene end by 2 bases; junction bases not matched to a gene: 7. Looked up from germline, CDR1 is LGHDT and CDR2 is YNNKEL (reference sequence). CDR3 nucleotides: TGTGCCAGCAGCCAAGCCGTAGGCAGGGGGCCCTACGAGCAGTACTTC. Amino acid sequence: CASSQAVGRGPYEQYF.

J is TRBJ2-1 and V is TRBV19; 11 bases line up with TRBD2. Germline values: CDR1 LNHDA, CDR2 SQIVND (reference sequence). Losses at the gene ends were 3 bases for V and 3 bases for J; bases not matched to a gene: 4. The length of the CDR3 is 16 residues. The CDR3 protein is CASSMSSGRIYNEQFF. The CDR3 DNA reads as TGTGCCAGTAGTATGTCTAGCGGGAGGATCTACAATGAGCAGTTCTTC.

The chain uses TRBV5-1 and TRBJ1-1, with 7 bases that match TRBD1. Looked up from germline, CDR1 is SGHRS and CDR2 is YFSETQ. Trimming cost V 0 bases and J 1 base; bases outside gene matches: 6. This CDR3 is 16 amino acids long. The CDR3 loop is CASSLARGNRNTEAFF. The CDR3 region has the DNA TGCGCCAGCAGCTTGGCCAGGGGGAACCGGAACACTGAAGCTTTCTTT.

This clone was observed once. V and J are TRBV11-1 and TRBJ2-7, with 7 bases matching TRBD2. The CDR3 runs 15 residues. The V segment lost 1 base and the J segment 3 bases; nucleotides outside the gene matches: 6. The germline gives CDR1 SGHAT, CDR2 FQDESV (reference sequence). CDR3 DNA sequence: TGTGCCAGCAGCTTAGAAACTAGCGAGCTCTACGAGCAGTACTTC. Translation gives CASSLETSELYEQYF.

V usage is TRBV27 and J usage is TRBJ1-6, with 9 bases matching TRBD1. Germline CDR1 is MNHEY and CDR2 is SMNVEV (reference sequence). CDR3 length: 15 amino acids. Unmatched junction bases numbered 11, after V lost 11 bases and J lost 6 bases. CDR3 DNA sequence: TGTGCCGTCAGCTCAGGACAGGGGACTAATTCACCCCTCCACTTT. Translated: CAVSSGQGTNSPLHF.

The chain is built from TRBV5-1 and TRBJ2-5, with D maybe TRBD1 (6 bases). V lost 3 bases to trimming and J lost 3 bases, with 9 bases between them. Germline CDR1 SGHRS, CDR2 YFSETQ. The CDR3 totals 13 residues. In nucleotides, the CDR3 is TGCGCCAGCAGCTGGACAGTGAAAGAGACCCAGTACTTC. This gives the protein CASSWTVKETQYF.

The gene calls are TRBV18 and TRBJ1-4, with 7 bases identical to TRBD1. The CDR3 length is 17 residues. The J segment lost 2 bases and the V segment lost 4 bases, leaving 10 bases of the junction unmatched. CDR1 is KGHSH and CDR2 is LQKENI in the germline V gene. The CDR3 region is CASSRRQPGGTNEKLFF. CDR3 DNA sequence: TGTGCCAGCTCACGCCGGCAGCCAGGGGGGACTAATGAAAAACTGTTTTTT. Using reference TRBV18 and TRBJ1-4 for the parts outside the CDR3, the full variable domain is NAGVMQNPRHLVRRRGQEARLRCSPMKGHSHVYWYRQLPEEGLKFMVYLQKENIIDESGMPKERFSAEFPKEGPSILRIQQVVRGDSAAYFCASSRRQPGGTNEKLFFGSGTQLSVL.

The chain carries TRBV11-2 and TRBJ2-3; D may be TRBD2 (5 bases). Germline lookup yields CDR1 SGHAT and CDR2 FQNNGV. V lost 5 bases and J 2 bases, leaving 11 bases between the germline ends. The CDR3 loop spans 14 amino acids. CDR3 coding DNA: TGTGCCAGCAGCGCTAGCAGAAACACAGATACGCAGTATTTT. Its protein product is CASSASRNTDTQYF. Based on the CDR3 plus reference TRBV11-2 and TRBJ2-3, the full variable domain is EAGVAQSPRYKIIEKRQSVAFWCNPISGHATLYWYQQILGQGPKLLIQFQNNGVVDDSQLPKDRFSAERLKGVDSTLKIQPAKLEDSAVYLCASSASRNTDTQYFGPGTRLTVL.

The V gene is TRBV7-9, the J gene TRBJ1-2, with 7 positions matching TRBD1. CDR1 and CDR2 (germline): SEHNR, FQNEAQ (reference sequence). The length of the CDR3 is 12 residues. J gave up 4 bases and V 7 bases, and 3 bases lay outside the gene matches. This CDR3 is CASTRDSYGYTF. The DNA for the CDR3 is TGTGCCAGCACCCGGGACAGCTATGGCTACACCTTC.

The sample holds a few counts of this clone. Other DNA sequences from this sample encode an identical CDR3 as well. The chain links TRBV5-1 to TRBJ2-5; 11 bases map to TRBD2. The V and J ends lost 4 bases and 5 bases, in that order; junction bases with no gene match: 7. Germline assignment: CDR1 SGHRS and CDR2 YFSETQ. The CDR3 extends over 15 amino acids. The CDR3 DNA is TGCGCCAGCAGCAGAGGGACTAGCGGTGGGGAGACCCAGTACTTC. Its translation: CASSRGTSGGETQYF.

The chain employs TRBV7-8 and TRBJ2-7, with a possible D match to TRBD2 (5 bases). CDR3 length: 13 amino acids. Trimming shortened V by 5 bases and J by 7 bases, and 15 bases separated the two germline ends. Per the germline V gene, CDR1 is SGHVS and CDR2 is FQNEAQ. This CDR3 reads CASSPGEGWEQYF. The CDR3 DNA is TGTGCCAGCAGCCCCGGAGAGGGATGGGAGCAGTACTTC. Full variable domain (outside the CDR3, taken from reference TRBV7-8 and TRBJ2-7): GAGVSQSPRYKVAKRGQDVALRCDPISGHVSLFWYQQALGQGPEFLTYFQNEAQLDKSGLPSDRFFAERPEGSVSTLKIQRTQQEDSAVYLCASSPGEGWEQYFGPGTRLTVT.

The CDR3 loop is CASRTYSVTEAFF. The CDR3 bases are TGTGCCAGCAGAACCTACAGTGTCACTGAAGCTTTCTTT. The chain has TRBV28 and TRBJ1-1; D is unresolved. Trimming took off 6 bases at V and 4 bases at J, with 12 bases between the two ends. The CDR3 length is 13 residues. Germline CDR1 reads MDHEN; CDR2 reads SYDVKM. Complete variable domain (other parts from reference TRBV28 and TRBJ1-1): DVKVTQSSRYLVKRTGEKVFLECVQDMDHENMFWYRQDPGLGLRLIYFSYDVKMKEKGDIPEGYSVSREKKERFSLILESASTNQTSMYLCASRTYSVTEAFFGQGTRLTVV.

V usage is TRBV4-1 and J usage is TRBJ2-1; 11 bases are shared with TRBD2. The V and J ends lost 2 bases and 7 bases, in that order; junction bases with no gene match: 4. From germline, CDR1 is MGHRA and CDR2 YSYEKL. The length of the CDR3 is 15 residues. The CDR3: CASSQLAGGQNEQFF. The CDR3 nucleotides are TGCGCCAGCAGCCAACTAGCGGGAGGTCAAAATGAGCAGTTCTTC.

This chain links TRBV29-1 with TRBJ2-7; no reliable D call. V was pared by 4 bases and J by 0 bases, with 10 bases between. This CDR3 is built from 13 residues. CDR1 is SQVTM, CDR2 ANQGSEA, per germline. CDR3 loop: CSVVGADSYEQYF. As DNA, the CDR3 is TGCAGCGTTGTAGGAGCTGACTCCTACGAGCAGTACTTC.

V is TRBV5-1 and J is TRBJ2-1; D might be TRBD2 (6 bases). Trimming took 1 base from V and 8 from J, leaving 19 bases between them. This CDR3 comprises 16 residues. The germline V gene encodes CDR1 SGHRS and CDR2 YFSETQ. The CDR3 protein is CASSLTTAGPFDEQFF. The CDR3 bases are TGCGCCAGCAGCTTGACAACCGCGGGACCGTTTGATGAGCAGTTCTTC.